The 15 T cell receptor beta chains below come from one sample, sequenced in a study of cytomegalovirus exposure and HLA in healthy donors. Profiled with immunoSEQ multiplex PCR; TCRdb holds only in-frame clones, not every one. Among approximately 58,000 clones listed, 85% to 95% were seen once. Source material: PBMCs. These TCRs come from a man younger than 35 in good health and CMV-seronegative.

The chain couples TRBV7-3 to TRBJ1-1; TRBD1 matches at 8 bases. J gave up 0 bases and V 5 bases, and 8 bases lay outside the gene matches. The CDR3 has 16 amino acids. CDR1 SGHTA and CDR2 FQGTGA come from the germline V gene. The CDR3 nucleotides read TGTGCCAGCAGCCCCCTTACAGGGGGAATGAACACTGAAGCTTTCTTT. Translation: CASSPLTGGMNTEAFF.

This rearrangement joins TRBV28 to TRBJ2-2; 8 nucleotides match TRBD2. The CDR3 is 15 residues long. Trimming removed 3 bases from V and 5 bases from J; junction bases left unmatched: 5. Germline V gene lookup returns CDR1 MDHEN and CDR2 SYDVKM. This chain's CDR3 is CASSLTSDGTGELFF. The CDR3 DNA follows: TGTGCCAGCAGTTTGACTAGCGATGGGACCGGGGAGCTGTTTTTT.

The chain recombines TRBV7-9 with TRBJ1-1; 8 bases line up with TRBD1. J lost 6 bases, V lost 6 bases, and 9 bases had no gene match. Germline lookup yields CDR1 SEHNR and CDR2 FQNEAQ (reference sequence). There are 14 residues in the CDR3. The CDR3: CASSSSDRGPEAFF. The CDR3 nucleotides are TGTGCCAGCAGTTCCAGCGACAGGGGACCTGAAGCTTTCTTT.

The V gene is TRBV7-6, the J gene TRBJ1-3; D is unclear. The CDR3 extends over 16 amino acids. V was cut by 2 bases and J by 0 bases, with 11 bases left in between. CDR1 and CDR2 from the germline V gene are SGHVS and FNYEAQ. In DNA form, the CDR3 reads TGTGCCAGCAGCTTAAGCACACAGATCTCTGGAAACACCATATATTTT. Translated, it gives CASSLSTQISGNTIYF.

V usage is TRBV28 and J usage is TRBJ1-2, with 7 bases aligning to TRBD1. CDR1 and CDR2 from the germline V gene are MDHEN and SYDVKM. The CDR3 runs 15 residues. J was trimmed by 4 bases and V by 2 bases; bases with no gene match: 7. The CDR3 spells CASSLGRGISYGYTF. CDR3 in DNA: TGTGCCAGCAGTTTAGGCAGGGGGATTTCCTATGGCTACACCTTC.

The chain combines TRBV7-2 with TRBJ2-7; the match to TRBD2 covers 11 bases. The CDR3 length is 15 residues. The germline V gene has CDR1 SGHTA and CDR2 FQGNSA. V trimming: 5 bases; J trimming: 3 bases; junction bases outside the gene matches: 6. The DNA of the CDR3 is TGTGCCAGCAGCGTACCCACTAGCGGGAGCTACGAGCAGTACTTC. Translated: CASSVPTSGSYEQYF.

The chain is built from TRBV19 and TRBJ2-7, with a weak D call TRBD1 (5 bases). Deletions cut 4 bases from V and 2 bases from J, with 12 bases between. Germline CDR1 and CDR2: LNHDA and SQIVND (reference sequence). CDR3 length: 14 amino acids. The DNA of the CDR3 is TGTGCCAGTAGTAGCCAGGGCTCCACCTACGAGCAGTACTTC. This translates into CASSSQGSTYEQYF. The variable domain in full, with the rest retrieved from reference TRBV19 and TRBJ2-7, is DGGITQSPKYLFRKEGQNVTLSCEQNLNHDAMYWYRQDPGQGLRLIYYSQIVNDFQKGDIAEGYSVSREKKESFPLTVTSAQKNPTAFYLCASSSQGSTYEQYFGPGTRLTVT.

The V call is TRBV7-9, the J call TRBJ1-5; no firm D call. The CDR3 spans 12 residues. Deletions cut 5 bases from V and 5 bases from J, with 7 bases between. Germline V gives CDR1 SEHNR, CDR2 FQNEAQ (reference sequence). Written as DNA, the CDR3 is TGTGCCAGCAGCCCCTCGGATCAGCCCCAGCATTTT. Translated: CASSPSDQPQHF.

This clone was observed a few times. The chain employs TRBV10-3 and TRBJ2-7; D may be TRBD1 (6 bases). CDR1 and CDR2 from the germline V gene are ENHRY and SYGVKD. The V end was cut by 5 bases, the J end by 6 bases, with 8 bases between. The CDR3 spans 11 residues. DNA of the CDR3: TGTGCCATCAGTACAGGGTTCGAGCAGTACTTC. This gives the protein CAISTGFEQYF.

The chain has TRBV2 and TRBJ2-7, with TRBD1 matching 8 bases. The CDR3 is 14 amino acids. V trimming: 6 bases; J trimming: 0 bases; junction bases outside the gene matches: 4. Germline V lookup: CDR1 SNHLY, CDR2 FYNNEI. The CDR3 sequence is CASRYTGGSYEQYF. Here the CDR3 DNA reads TGTGCCAGCAGATATACAGGGGGCTCCTACGAGCAGTACTTC.

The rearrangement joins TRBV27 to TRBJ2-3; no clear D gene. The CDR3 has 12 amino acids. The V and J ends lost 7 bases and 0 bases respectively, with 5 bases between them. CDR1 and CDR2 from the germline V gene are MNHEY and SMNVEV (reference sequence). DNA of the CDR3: TGTGCCAGCAAAACTAGCACAGATACGCAGTATTTT. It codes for CASKTSTDTQYF.

The CDR3 loop reads CASSLGQGLYEQYF. Here the CDR3 DNA reads TGTGCCAGCAGCTTGGGGCAGGGCCTCTACGAGCAGTACTTC. The chain has TRBV5-8 and TRBJ2-7, with D perhaps TRBD1 (5 bases). V was cut by 0 bases and J by 3 bases, with 10 bases left in between. The germline V gene encodes CDR1 SGHTS and CDR2 YDEGEE. The CDR3 runs 14 residues.

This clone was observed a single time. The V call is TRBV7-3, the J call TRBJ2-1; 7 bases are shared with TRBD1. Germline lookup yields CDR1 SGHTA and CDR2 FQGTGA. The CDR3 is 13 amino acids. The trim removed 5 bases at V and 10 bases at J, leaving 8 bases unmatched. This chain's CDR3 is CASSLQGHEEQFF. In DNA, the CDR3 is TGTGCCAGCAGCCTACAGGGGCATGAAGAGCAGTTCTTC.

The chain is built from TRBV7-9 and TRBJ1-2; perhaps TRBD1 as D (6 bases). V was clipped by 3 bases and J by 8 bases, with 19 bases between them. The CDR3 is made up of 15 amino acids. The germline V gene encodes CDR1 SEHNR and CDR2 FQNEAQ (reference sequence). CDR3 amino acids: CASSLGGTLPGGYTF. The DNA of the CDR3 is TGTGCCAGCAGCTTGGGTGGGACACTGCCCGGGGGCTACACCTTC.

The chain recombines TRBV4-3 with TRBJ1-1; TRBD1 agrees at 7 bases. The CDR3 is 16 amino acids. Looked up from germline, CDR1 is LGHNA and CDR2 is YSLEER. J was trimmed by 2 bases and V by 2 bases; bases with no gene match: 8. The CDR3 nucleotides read TGCGCCAGCAGCCAACTAAAGGGACAGCCTAACACTGAAGCTTTCTTT. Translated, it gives CASSQLKGQPNTEAFF.